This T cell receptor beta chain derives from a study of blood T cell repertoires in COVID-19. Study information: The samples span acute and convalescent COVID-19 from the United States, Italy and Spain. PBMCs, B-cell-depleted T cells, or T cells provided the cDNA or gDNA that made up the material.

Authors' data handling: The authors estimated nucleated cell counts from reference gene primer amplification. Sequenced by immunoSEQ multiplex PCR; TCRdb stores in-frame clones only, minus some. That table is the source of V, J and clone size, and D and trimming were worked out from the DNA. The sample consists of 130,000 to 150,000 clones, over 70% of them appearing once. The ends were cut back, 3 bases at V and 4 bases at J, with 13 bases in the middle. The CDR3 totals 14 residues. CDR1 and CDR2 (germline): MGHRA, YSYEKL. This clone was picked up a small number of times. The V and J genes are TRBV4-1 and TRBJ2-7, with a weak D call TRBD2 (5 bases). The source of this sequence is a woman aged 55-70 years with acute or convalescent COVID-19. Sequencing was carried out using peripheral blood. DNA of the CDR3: TGCGCCAGCAGCCAGCTTGAGGGAGCTTACGAGCAGTACTTC. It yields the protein CASSQLEGAYEQYF.